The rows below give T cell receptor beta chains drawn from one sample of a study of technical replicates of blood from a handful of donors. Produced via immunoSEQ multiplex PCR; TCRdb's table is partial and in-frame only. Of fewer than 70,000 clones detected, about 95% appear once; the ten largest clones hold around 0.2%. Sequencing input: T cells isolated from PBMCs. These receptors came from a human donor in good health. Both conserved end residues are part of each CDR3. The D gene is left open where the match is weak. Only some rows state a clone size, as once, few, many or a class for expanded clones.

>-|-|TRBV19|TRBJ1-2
CASSNGYMDYGYTF
TGTGCCAGTAGTAACGGGTACATGGACTATGGCTACACCTTC
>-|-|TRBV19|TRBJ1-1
CASSTQGNTEAFF
TGTGCCAGTAGCACACAGGGGAACACTGAAGCTTTCTTT
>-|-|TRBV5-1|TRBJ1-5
CASSFNPGEQPQHF
TGCGCCAGCAGCTTTAACCCGGGGGAGCAGCCCCAGCATTTT
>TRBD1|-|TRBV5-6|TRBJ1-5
CASSTGDGSNQPQHF
TGTGCCAGCAGCACAGGGGATGGAAGCAATCAGCCCCAGCATTTT
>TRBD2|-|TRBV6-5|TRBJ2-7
CASRPLAAYVQYF
TGTGCCAGCAGACCTCTAGCGGCCTACGTGCAGTACTTC
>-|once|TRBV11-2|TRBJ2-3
CASSSWTTRGTDTQYF
TGTGCCAGCAGCTCCTGGACCACGAGGGGCACAGATACGCAGTATTTT
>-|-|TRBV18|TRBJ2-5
CASSPPIRQQETQYF
TGTGCCAGCTCACCACCAATCCGACAGCAAGAGACCCAGTACTTC
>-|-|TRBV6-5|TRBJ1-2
CASRSSPQGYGYTF
TGTGCCAGCAGGTCCTCCCCGCAGGGCTATGGCTACACCTTC
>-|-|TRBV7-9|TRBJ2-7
CASSSRGTESPEQYF
TGTGCCAGCAGCTCCCGGGGGACAGAGTCCCCCGAGCAGTACTTC
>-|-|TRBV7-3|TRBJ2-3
CASSPQFADTQYF
TGTGCCAGCAGCCCCCAGTTCGCAGATACGCAGTATTTT
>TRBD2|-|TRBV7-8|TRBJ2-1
CASSSTSGTYNEQFF
TGTGCCAGCAGCTCGACTAGCGGGACATACAATGAGCAGTTCTTC
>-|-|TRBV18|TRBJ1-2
CASSERQDDGYTF
TGTGCCAGCTCCGAACGACAGGATGATGGCTACACCTTC
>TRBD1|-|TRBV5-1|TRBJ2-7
CASSLGSGGGHEQYF
TGCGCCAGCAGCTTGGGATCAGGGGGCGGCCACGAGCAGTACTTC
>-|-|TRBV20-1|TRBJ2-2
CSASRSGELFF
TGCAGTGCTAGTAGGAGCGGGGAGCTGTTTTTT
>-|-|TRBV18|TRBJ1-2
CASSPRGGDPYGYTF
TGTGCCAGCTCACCACGGGGAGGGGACCCCTATGGCTACACCTTC
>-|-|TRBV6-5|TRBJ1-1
CASSMGQNTEAFF
TGTGCCAGCAGTATGGGACAGAACACTGAAGCTTTCTTT
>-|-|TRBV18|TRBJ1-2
CASSPSSVKGGYGYTF
TGTGCCAGCTCACCGAGTTCGGTTAAAGGCGGCTATGGCTACACCTTC
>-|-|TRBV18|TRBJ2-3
CASSPATNTDTQYF
TGTGCCAGCTCACCCGCGACTAACACAGATACGCAGTATTTT